The source of this T cell receptor (beta chain) is a study of blood T cells in healthy people across ages. Using a J-beta primer mix together with a sample-barcoded 5' primer, a second PCR was run for about 6 to 12 cycles. TCRdb analysed the 5' RACE reads with MiXCR anew, one entry per CDR3 protein. The sample includes about 1.5 million distinct CDR3 sequences, roughly two fifths of them seen just once. The CDR3 runs to 14 residues. Germline CDR1 SGHTA, CDR2 FQGNSA. The V segment lost 3 bases and the J segment 4 bases; nucleotides outside the gene matches: 2. This clonotype showed up many times. What it binds is unknown. Study-level points and caveats: Long-lived donors had more naive CD4+ cells and higher diversity than aged donors.

Donation came from healthy Caucasian individuals in Russia who were aged about 6 to 95. Isolated PBMCs totaled at least 6 million in each sample. The sequenced sample was blood. This receptor was obtained from a woman aged 18-29 years in good health. V gene TRBV7-2 combines with J gene TRBJ2-3; 9 nucleotides line up with TRBD2. CDR3 coding DNA: TGTGCCAGCAGCTTGGGACTAGCAGCAGATACGCAGTATTTT. It translates to CASSLGLAADTQYF.